These T cell receptor beta chains were read from a single sample in a study of cytomegalovirus exposure and HLA in healthy donors. Generated by immunoSEQ multiplex PCR, the TCRdb table keeps only in-frame clones and is missing some. The data contain 170,000 or so clones, 60% to 85% of them singletons. Sequences were obtained from PBMCs. The receptors shown here come from a woman aged 40-49 years in good health and CMV-seronegative. Each CDR3 is given with its conserved first and last residue. Fields, in order: D gene, clone size, V gene, J gene, CDR3 DNA, CDR3 protein. The D gene is left open where the match is weak. The size field is filled for only some rows; it gives once, few, many or a size class.

D gene: -
clone size: -
V gene: TRBV4-2
J gene: TRBJ2-3
CDR3 DNA: TGTGCCAGCAGCCAATACCGGGGGAGCACAGATACGCAGTATTTT
CDR3 protein: CASSQYRGSTDTQYF

D gene: TRBD2
clone size: -
V gene: TRBV7-9
J gene: TRBJ2-3
CDR3 DNA: TGTGCCAGCAGCTCTAGCGGGGAATCAGATACGCAGTATTTT
CDR3 protein: CASSSSGESDTQYF

D gene: TRBD1
clone size: -
V gene: TRBV14
J gene: TRBJ2-7
CDR3 DNA: TGTGCCAGCAGCCAATTACCGGGACAGGGGACGGGTGAGCAGTACTTC
CDR3 protein: CASSQLPGQGTGEQYF

D gene: TRBD2
clone size: -
V gene: TRBV28
J gene: TRBJ2-5
CDR3 DNA: TGTGCCAGCAGCCCGGGGGGGTCGGGGACCCAGTACTTC
CDR3 protein: CASSPGGSGTQYF

D gene: -
clone size: -
V gene: TRBV6-5
J gene: TRBJ1-5
CDR3 DNA: TGTGCCAGCAGTTATAGGGGACACCACAATCAGCCCCAGCATTTT
CDR3 protein: CASSYRGHHNQPQHF

D gene: TRBD2
clone size: once
V gene: TRBV5-1
J gene: TRBJ2-7
CDR3 DNA: TGCGCCAGCAGCTTCGGCCACCAGCGGGGGTACGAGCAGTACTTC
CDR3 protein: CASSFGHQRGYEQYF

D gene: -
clone size: -
V gene: TRBV19
J gene: TRBJ1-2
CDR3 DNA: TGTGCCAGCTTATATCAGGGGACGAACTATGGCTACACCTTC
CDR3 protein: CASLYQGTNYGYTF

D gene: -
clone size: -
V gene: TRBV7-8
J gene: TRBJ2-1
CDR3 DNA: TGTGCCAGCAGACCGAGGGGGAATGAGCAGTTCTTC
CDR3 protein: CASRPRGNEQFF

D gene: -
clone size: -
V gene: TRBV7-2
J gene: TRBJ1-6
CDR3 DNA: TGTGCCAGCAGCCAACAACAGGGTTCACCCCTCCACTTT
CDR3 protein: CASSQQQGSPLHF

D gene: TRBD1
clone size: -
V gene: TRBV10-1
J gene: TRBJ2-1
CDR3 DNA: TGCGCCAGCAGTAGACAGGGTGGAAATGAGCAGTTCTTC
CDR3 protein: CASSRQGGNEQFF

D gene: -
clone size: once
V gene: TRBV13
J gene: TRBJ2-5
CDR3 DNA: TGTGCCAGCAGGTACTTAAGAGAGACCCAGTACTTC
CDR3 protein: CASRYLRETQYF

D gene: TRBD1
clone size: -
V gene: TRBV27
J gene: TRBJ2-2
CDR3 DNA: TGTGCCAGCAGTCCACAAGGGACAGCGACCGGGGAGCTGTTTTTT
CDR3 protein: CASSPQGTATGELFF

D gene: -
clone size: -
V gene: TRBV2
J gene: TRBJ2-2
CDR3 DNA: TGTGCCAGCAGTGGGACATTAATTTTTCGGACCGGGGAGCTGTTTTTT
CDR3 protein: CASSGTLIFRTGELFF

D gene: -
clone size: -
V gene: TRBV2
J gene: TRBJ1-1
CDR3 DNA: TGTGCCAGCAGTGACCCAACGGGACAACCGAACACTGAAGCTTTCTTT
CDR3 protein: CASSDPTGQPNTEAFF

D gene: -
clone size: few
V gene: TRBV7-9
J gene: TRBJ1-1
CDR3 DNA: TGTGCCAGCAGCCCCAGTTACATGAACACTGAAGCTTTCTTT
CDR3 protein: CASSPSYMNTEAFF

D gene: -
clone size: -
V gene: TRBV4-2
J gene: TRBJ1-1
CDR3 DNA: TGTGCCAGCAGCCAAACAGGTGAAGGGACTGAAGCTTTCTTT
CDR3 protein: CASSQTGEGTEAFF

D gene: TRBD1
clone size: -
V gene: TRBV5-1
J gene: TRBJ1-5
CDR3 DNA: TGCGCCAGCAAAACAGGGGGGGATCAGCCCCAGCATTTT
CDR3 protein: CASKTGGDQPQHF

D gene: -
clone size: -
V gene: TRBV21-1
J gene: TRBJ2-2
CDR3 DNA: TGTGCCAGCAGCAAATTTAGCGAGGGGCGGTGTCAGCGGGGAGGGAACACCGGGGAGCTGTTTTTT
CDR3 protein: CASSKFSEGRCQRGGNTGELFF

D gene: TRBD2
clone size: few
V gene: TRBV7-6
J gene: TRBJ2-5
CDR3 DNA: TGTGCCAGCAGCTTAGGCCTAGCGGGGGTAGAGACCCAGTACTTC
CDR3 protein: CASSLGLAGVETQYF

D gene: -
clone size: -
V gene: TRBV7-8
J gene: TRBJ1-5
CDR3 DNA: TGTGCCAGCAGCTTAGAGACTTCCCTTGGGCCCCAGCATTTT
CDR3 protein: CASSLETSLGPQHF

D gene: TRBD1
clone size: -
V gene: TRBV19
J gene: TRBJ1-5
CDR3 DNA: TGTGCCAGTAGTACGACAGGGCCGGGCAATCAGCCCCAGCATTTT
CDR3 protein: CASSTTGPGNQPQHF

D gene: TRBD1
clone size: -
V gene: TRBV6-6
J gene: TRBJ1-1
CDR3 DNA: TGTGCCAGCAGTTCGGACAGGGAAGGTGAAGCTTTCTTT
CDR3 protein: CASSSDREGEAFF

D gene: TRBD1
clone size: -
V gene: TRBV7-2
J gene: TRBJ1-5
CDR3 DNA: TGTGCCAGCAGCTTCGGGACAGGACGTTTTCAGCCCCAGCATTTT
CDR3 protein: CASSFGTGRFQPQHF